Below are 14 T cell receptor beta chains sequenced from a single sample in a study of a mutant IDH1 vaccine in newly diagnosed glioma. The protocol was immunoSEQ multiplex PCR, while the TCRdb copy is restricted to in-frame clones and leaves out a portion. The sample lists tens of thousands of clones, 74% occurring once. These receptors have no identified antigens. Sample time point: week 35, safety follow-up. With topical imiquimod, each dose of the vaccine consisted of 300 ug of mutant IDH1 20-mer peptide. Sequenced here: PBMCs, sampled from a glioma patient whose treatment included an IDH1 peptide vaccine. The receptors shown here come from a man aged 50 to 59 with glioma.

A few counts support this clone. The junction does not match germline at one end; this may be a read error. The DNA for the CDR3 is TGTGCTAGCAGCCCGACTGAGAATCAGCCCCAGCATTTT. This codes for CASSPTENQPQHF. V is TRBV7-7 and J is TRBJ1-5; D not certain. This CDR3 has 13 amino acids. Looked up from germline, CDR1 is SSHAT and CDR2 is FNYEAQ (reference sequence). Complete variable domain (other parts from reference TRBV7-7 and TRBJ1-5): GAGVSQSPRYKVTKRGQDVTLRCDPISSHATLYWYQQALGQGPEFLTYFNYEAQPDKSGLPSDRFSAERPEGSISTLTIQRTEQRDSAMYRCASSPTENQPQHFGDGTRLSIL.

This chain uses TRBV9 with TRBJ2-1; 10 positions match TRBD2. Trimming removed 4 bases from V and 4 bases from J; junction bases left unmatched: 11. Germline CDR1 reads SGDLS; CDR2 reads YYNGEE. This CDR3 contains 17 residues. In nucleotides, the CDR3 is TGTGCCAGCAGCTCGAGCCTTCTAGCGGGGGAATACAATGAGCAGTTCTTC. Translated: CASSSSLLAGEYNEQFF.

The chain joins TRBV6-4 to TRBJ2-3, with TRBD2 as a possible D gene (6 bases). Germline V gene sequence: CDR1 MRHNA, CDR2 SNTAGT. V was clipped by 4 bases and J by 0 bases, with 14 bases between them. CDR3 length: 16 residues. The CDR3 sequence is CASSVRSGTSTDTQYF. In DNA form, the CDR3 reads TGTGCCAGCAGTGTTAGGAGTGGGACTAGCACAGATACGCAGTATTTT.

The chain combines TRBV29-1 with TRBJ1-1; 7 positions agree with TRBD1. The germline CDR1 and CDR2 sequences are SQVTM and ANQGSEA. The CDR3 extends over 15 amino acids. The ends lost 6 bases at V and 7 bases at J; junction bases unmatched: 17. DNA for the CDR3: TGCAGCGTAGATATCGAAGGACAGGCGCCTTATGAAGCTTTCTTT. Translating it yields CSVDIEGQAPYEAFF. Drawing the rest from reference TRBV29-1 and TRBJ1-1, the complete variable domain is SAVISQKPSRDICQRGTSLTIQCQVDSQVTMMFWYRQQPGQSLTLIATANQGSEATYESGFVIDKFPISRPNLTFSTLTVSNMSPEDSSIYLCSVDIEGQAPYEAFFGQGTRLTVV.

The CDR3 protein is CASSPYRAGSGNTIYF. CDR3 coding DNA: TGTGCCAGCAGCCCTTACAGGGCAGGGAGCGGAAACACCATATATTTT. The chain couples TRBV7-2 to TRBJ1-3, with TRBD1 as a possible D gene (6 bases). The V and J ends lost 5 bases and 4 bases respectively, with 18 bases between them. Per germline, CDR1 SGHTA and CDR2 FQGNSA. This CDR3 region has 16 residues. Supplemented by reference TRBV7-2 and TRBJ1-3, the full variable domain reads GAGVSQSPSNKVTEKGKDVELRCDPISGHTALYWYRQSLGQGLEFLIYFQGNSAPDKSGLPSDRFSAERTGGSVSTLTIQRTQQEDSAVYLCASSPYRAGSGNTIYFGEGSWLTVV.

This chain uses TRBV7-9 with TRBJ2-3, with D possibly TRBD2 on 6 matching bases. Looked up from germline, CDR1 is SEHNR and CDR2 is FQNEAQ (reference sequence). The CDR3 runs 15 residues. Trimming removed 5 bases at V and 6 bases at J, with 18 bases between. Here the CDR3 reads CASSPVGGVGDTQYF. Here the CDR3 DNA reads TGTGCCAGCAGCCCAGTAGGAGGGGTCGGGGATACGCAGTATTTT.

This clone is medium-sized in the sample. This chain uses TRBV27 with TRBJ2-2; D is undetermined. V dropped 9 bases and J dropped 0 bases, with 11 bases sitting between them. CDR3 size: 14 residues. Germline-derived CDR1 and CDR2 are MNHEY and SMNVEV (reference sequence). CDR3 coding DNA: TGTGCCAGTAGCCCGTATACGAACACCGGGGAGCTGTTTTTT. Translating it yields CASSPYTNTGELFF.

This clone appeared a few times. This sequence joins TRBV2 and TRBJ1-1; D is unclear. V lost 6 bases and J 2 bases, leaving 13 bases between the germline ends. The germline V gene encodes CDR1 SNHLY and CDR2 FYNNEI. This CDR3 spans 14 amino acids. The CDR3, as DNA: TGTGCCAGCAGCCTGCAGCAGAAAAACACTGAAGCTTTCTTT. This gives the protein CASSLQQKNTEAFF.

This sequence joins TRBV7-9 and TRBJ1-1; 8 nucleotides align to TRBD1. CDR3 length equals 15 residues. Germline values: CDR1 SEHNR, CDR2 FQNEAQ (reference sequence). The V gene end was trimmed by 5 bases and the J gene end by 0 bases; junction bases not matched to a gene: 5. The CDR3 loop is CASSTGQGLNTEAFF. In nucleotides, the CDR3 is TGTGCCAGCAGCACCGGACAGGGACTGAACACTGAAGCTTTCTTT.

The rearrangement joins TRBV5-8 to TRBJ2-2, with D unclear. The CDR3 contains 11 residues. V gave up 7 bases and J gave up 6 bases, with 7 bases separating them. The germline CDR1 and CDR2 sequences are SGHTS and YDEGEE. The CDR3 sequence: CASAYAGELFF. The CDR3 DNA follows: TGTGCCAGCGCCTACGCCGGGGAGCTGTTTTTT. The complete variable domain, with remaining parts taken from reference TRBV5-8 and TRBJ2-2, reads EAGVTQSPTHLIKTRGQQATLRCSPISGHTSVYWYQQALGLGLQFLLWYDEGEERNRGNFPPRFSGRQFPNYSSELNVNALELEDSALYLCASAYAGELFFGEGSRLTVL.

V and J are TRBV6-5 and TRBJ2-1; 12 bases map to TRBD2. V lost 4 bases to trimming and J lost 2 bases; unmatched junction nucleotides: 0. This CDR3 has 15 residues. Germline V gives CDR1 MNHEY, CDR2 SVGAGI. The CDR3 protein is CASSSSGGAYNEQFF. CDR3 DNA: TGTGCCAGCAGTTCTAGCGGGGGGGCCTACAATGAGCAGTTCTTC.

This chain connects TRBV6-1 to TRBJ2-1, with TRBD2 identical over 7 bases. Trimming removed 8 bases from V and 7 bases from J; junction bases left unmatched: 11. CDR3 size: 14 residues. The germline V gene has CDR1 MNHNS and CDR2 SASEGT. CDR3 sequence reads: CASVPFGGWNEQFF. The CDR3 coding sequence is TGTGCCAGCGTTCCGTTCGGGGGGTGGAATGAGCAGTTCTTC.

Here the CDR3 DNA reads TGTGCCAGTAGTGTGACAGGTAACCGTGAAGCTTTCTTT. This sequence encodes CASSVTGNREAFF. The chain joins TRBV19 to TRBJ1-1; perhaps TRBD1 as D (6 bases). With 5 bases removed from V and 7 bases from J, the gap between germline ends came to 14 bases. Germline V gives CDR1 LNHDA, CDR2 SQIVND (reference sequence). The CDR3 totals 13 residues. The full variable domain, with the rest looked up from reference TRBV19 and TRBJ1-1, is DGGITQSPKYLFRKEGQNVTLSCEQNLNHDAMYWYRQDPGQGLRLIYYSQIVNDFQKGDIAEGYSVSREKKESFPLTVTSAQKNPTAFYLCASSVTGNREAFFGQGTRLTVV.

The V and J genes are TRBV30 and TRBJ1-4; TRBD1 aligns across 8 bases. V shed 0 bases and J 8 bases; nucleotides not matched to a gene: 8. CDR1 and CDR2 (germline): GTSNPN, SVGIG (reference sequence). The CDR3 covers 15 residues. CDR3 sequence: CAWSVPTGGGEKLFF. Here the CDR3 DNA reads TGTGCCTGGAGTGTACCTACAGGGGGTGGCGAAAAACTGTTTTTT. Drawing the rest from reference TRBV30 and TRBJ1-4, the complete variable domain is SQTIHQWPATLVQPVGSPLSLECTVEGTSNPNLYWYRQAAGRGLQLLFYSVGIGQISSEVPQNLSASRPQDRQFILSSKKLLLSDSGFYLCAWSVPTGGGEKLFFGSGTQLSVL.